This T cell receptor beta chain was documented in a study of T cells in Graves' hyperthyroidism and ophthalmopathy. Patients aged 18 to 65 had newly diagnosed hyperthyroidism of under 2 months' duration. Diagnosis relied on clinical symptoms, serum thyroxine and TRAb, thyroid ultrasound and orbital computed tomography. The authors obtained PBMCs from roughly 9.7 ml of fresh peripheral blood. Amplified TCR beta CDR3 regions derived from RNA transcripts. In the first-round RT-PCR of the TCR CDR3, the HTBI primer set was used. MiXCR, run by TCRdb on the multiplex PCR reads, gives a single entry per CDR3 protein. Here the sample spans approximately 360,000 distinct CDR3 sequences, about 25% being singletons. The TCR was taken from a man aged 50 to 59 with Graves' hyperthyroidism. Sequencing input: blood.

CDR3 loop: CASTTGGHQPQHF. CDR3 DNA: TGCGCCAGCACTACAGGGGGCCATCAGCCCCAGCATTTT. This chain links TRBV5-1 with TRBJ1-5; the match to TRBD1 covers 9 bases. With 6 bases clipped from V and 5 bases from J, the junction kept 3 bases outside the gene matches. The CDR3 spans 13 residues. Per the germline V gene, CDR1 is SGHRS and CDR2 is YFSETQ.